The clone carrying this T cell receptor (beta chain) has a handful of counts. Its antigen is not known. The entry originates in a study of radiation and T cells in renal cell carcinoma. General observations from the study: In blood, top tumor clones expanded by 2 weeks, shrinking by 4.

Germline CDR1 SGDLS, CDR2 YYNGEE. V gave up 3 bases and J gave up 1 base, with 12 bases separating them. The CDR3 extends over 15 amino acids. Described time point: blood 4 weeks post-SBRT, at nephrectomy. The treatment was: 15 Gy SBRT to primary tumor, nephrectomy 4 weeks later. Nephrectomy followed 15 Gy stereotactic body radiation by 4 weeks. Radiation-treated patients gave blood at baseline, week 2 and week 4. The patient's renal cell carcinoma had clear cell pathology. Produced via immunoSEQ multiplex PCR; TCRdb's table is partial and in-frame only. The table has about 62,000 clones, 65% to 80% seen once.

The sequences come from blood, collected from a patient whose treatment included radiotherapy and nephrectomy. The source is a man aged 55 to 70 with renal cell carcinoma. The chain recombines TRBV9 with TRBJ2-3; D uncertain. Written as DNA, the CDR3 is TGTGCCAGCAGCGACCTCCAGAGTGGCACAGATACGCAGTATTTT. This gives the protein CASSDLQSGTDTQYF.